These T cell receptor beta chains were read from a single sample in a study of vaccination and CD4 T cells after COVID-19. MiXCR, run by TCRdb on the PCR reads, gives a single entry per CDR3 protein. The table shows 8,500 to 13,000 distinct CDR3 sequences, with roughly two fifths occurring only once. These receptors' targets are unknown. Sequencing used CD4+ T cells from blood, cultured in vitro. The receptors originated from a human donor who had recovered from COVID-19. CDR3s include the opening cysteine and the closing phenylalanine or tryptophan. The D gene is left open where the match is weak. Where a row states a size, it is once, few, many or the class of an expanded clone; other rows omit it.

clone_size	v_call	d_call	j_call	cdr3_aa	cdr3_nt
few	TRBV12-3/TRBV12-4	TRBD1	TRBJ1-4	CASSIDRGREKLFF	TGTGCCAGCAGTATAGACAGGGGGCGTGAAAAACTGTTTTTT
NA	TRBV19	NA	TRBJ1-5	CASSIGSQRNQPQHF	TGTGCCAGTAGTATTGGTTCACAGCGCAATCAGCCCCAGCATTTT
NA	TRBV19	NA	TRBJ1-6	CASSIVSVRSSYNSPLHF	TGTGCCAGTAGTATAGTGTCAGTTAGGAGCTCCTATAATTCACCCCTCCACTTT
few	TRBV15	TRBD1	TRBJ2-1	CATSRTRQGNRNEQFF	TGTGCCACCAGCAGAACACGACAGGGTAACAGGAATGAGCAGTTCTTC
NA	TRBV7-9	TRBD1	TRBJ1-5	CASSLGQGSQPQHF	TGTGCCAGCAGCCTGGGACAGGGTTCTCAGCCCCAGCATTTT
NA	TRBV11-3	TRBD1	TRBJ2-1	CASSFDKGASSYNEQFF	TGTGCCAGCAGCTTTGACAAGGGGGCAAGCTCCTACAATGAGCAGTTCTTC
few	TRBV20-1	NA	TRBJ1-6	CSARDIRAPGSPLHF	TGCAGTGCTAGAGATATAAGAGCCCCGGGCTCACCCCTCCACTTT
NA	TRBV6-5	NA	TRBJ2-2	CASSYSMASSGPAGELSF	TGTGCCAGCAGTTACTCTATGGCTAGCTCAGGACCTGCCGGGGAGCTGTCTTTT
NA	TRBV7-8	NA	TRBJ1-2	CASSFEGPPNYGYTF	TGTGCCAGCAGCTTTGAGGGTCCCCCTAACTATGGCTACACCTTC
medium-sized	TRBV7-2	TRBD1	TRBJ2-3	CASSDGQGRTDTQYF	TGTGCCAGCAGCGACGGACAGGGACGAACAGATACGCAGTATTTT
few	TRBV2	NA	TRBJ1-5	CASSESGRVPNQPQHF	TGTGCCAGCAGTGAGAGTGGGCGGGTCCCTAATCAGCCCCAGCATTTT
NA	TRBV12-3/TRBV12-4	NA	TRBJ2-5	CASSRTASYQETQYF	TGTGCCAGCAGCAGAACAGCCTCATACCAAGAGACCCAGTACTTC
few	TRBV6-2/TRBV6-3	NA	TRBJ2-3	CASSYPPRGSFTDTQYF	TGTGCCAGCAGTTACCCACCCCGGGGGAGCTTCACAGATACGCAGTATTTT
few	TRBV20-1	NA	TRBJ2-3	CSARELGTQYF	TGCAGTGCTAGAGAGCTAGGTACGCAGTATTTT
NA	TRBV20-1	TRBD1	TRBJ1-6	CSAIISTGSDSPLHF	TGCAGTGCCATAATCTCGACAGGGAGTGATTCACCCCTCCACTTT
few	TRBV11-2	TRBD1	TRBJ1-2	CASSPLTGAANYGYTF	TGTGCCAGCAGCCCATTGACAGGGGCCGCTAACTATGGCTACACCTTC
few	TRBV12-3/TRBV12-4	TRBD1	TRBJ1-5	CASRDGTGGNQPQHF	TGTGCCAGCAGGGACGGGACAGGGGGAAATCAGCCCCAGCATTTT
NA	TRBV6-5	TRBD1	TRBJ1-2	CASSYSEGALYGYTF	TGTGCCAGCAGTTACTCGGAGGGGGCCTTGTATGGCTACACCTTC
few	TRBV15	NA	TRBJ1-1	CATSSWITEAFF	TGTGCCACCAGCAGTTGGATCACTGAAGCTTTCTTT
few	TRBV7-8	NA	TRBJ1-6	CASSLDGGGSPLHF	TGTGCCAGCAGCTTAGACGGGGGCGGTTCACCCCTCCACTTT
NA	TRBV19	NA	TRBJ1-5	CASSYTFFNQPQHF	TGTGCCAGTAGCTATACCTTTTTCAATCAGCCCCAGCATTTT
NA	TRBV12-3/TRBV12-4	NA	TRBJ1-2	CASTQGYGYGYTF	TGTGCCAGCACCCAGGGGTACGGCTATGGCTACACCTTC
NA	TRBV4-1	NA	TRBJ1-2	CASSQPWGNQHYGYTF	TGCGCCAGCAGCCAACCCTGGGGAAATCAGCACTATGGCTACACCTTC
NA	TRBV7-9	TRBD1	TRBJ1-4	CASSLRRDSNEKLFF	TGTGCCAGCAGCTTGCGCCGGGACAGTAATGAAAAACTGTTTTTT
NA	TRBV5-1	NA	TRBJ1-2	CASSQTADGYTF	TGCGCCAGCAGCCAGACAGCTGATGGCTACACCTTC
NA	TRBV19	NA	TRBJ2-2	CASSMEGTGELFF	TGTGCCAGTAGTATGGAGGGAACCGGGGAGCTGTTTTTT
NA	TRBV12-3/TRBV12-4	NA	TRBJ1-1	CASSFSWNEAFF	TGTGCCAGCAGTTTCTCCTGGAATGAAGCTTTCTTT
few	TRBV30	NA	TRBJ1-2	CAWSLTQGYTF	TGTGCCTGGAGTCTAACACAGGGCTACACCTTC
NA	TRBV20-1	NA	TRBJ2-7	CSAREAPGAEQYF	TGCAGTGCTAGAGAGGCGCCAGGGGCCGAGCAGTACTTC
NA	TRBV21-1	NA	TRBJ2-7	CASSKEGQGQHEQYF	TGTGCCAGCAGCAAAGAGGGACAGGGGCAGCACGAGCAGTACTTC
few	TRBV11-2	NA	TRBJ2-3	CASSLPLTDTQYF	TGTGCCAGCAGCCTACCTCTCACAGATACGCAGTATTTT
NA	TRBV27	NA	TRBJ2-3	CASSPDGTDTQYF	TGTGCCAGCAGCCCGGACGGCACAGATACGCAGTATTTT
few	TRBV4-2	NA	TRBJ1-2	CASSQASRAANYGYTF	TGTGCCAGCAGCCAAGCCTCCAGGGCCGCTAACTATGGCTACACCTTC
NA	TRBV2	TRBD2	TRBJ2-5	CASNGGGKIGTQYF	TGTGCCAGCAATGGCGGGGGTAAAATTGGGACCCAGTACTTC
NA	TRBV19	NA	TRBJ1-1	CASTPRATGGAFF	TGTGCCAGTACTCCGAGGGCCACGGGGGGAGCTTTCTTT
few	TRBV2	NA	TRBJ1-6	CASSEGANNSPLHF	TGTGCCAGCAGTGAGGGGGCGAATAATTCACCCCTCCACTTT
NA	TRBV5-1	TRBD2	TRBJ2-5	CASSLAGREETQYF	TGCGCCAGCAGCTTGGCGGGGAGGGAGGAGACCCAGTACTTC
NA	TRBV11-3	TRBD2	TRBJ2-5	CASTSGGGRETQYF	TGTGCCAGCACCTCGGGGGGGGGTAGGGAGACCCAGTACTTC
few	TRBV5-4	NA	TRBJ2-4	CASSLTGIENIQYF	TGTGCCAGCAGCTTGACAGGGATCGAAAACATTCAGTACTTC
NA	TRBV6-2/TRBV6-3	NA	TRBJ2-4	CASSYSGVGKNIQYF	TGTGCCAGCAGTTACTCGGGGGTTGGCAAAAACATTCAGTACTTC
once	TRBV20-1	TRBD2	TRBJ2-1	CSARGGSYNEQFF	TGCAGTGCTCGGGGGGGCTCCTACAATGAGCAGTTCTTC
NA	TRBV5-6	NA	TRBJ1-1	CASSGAGGLNTEAFF	TGTGCCAGCAGCGGGGCTGGGGGATTGAACACTGAAGCTTTCTTT
NA	TRBV27	TRBD1	TRBJ1-1	CASRRDRGGTEAFF	TGTGCCAGCAGACGGGACAGGGGAGGAACTGAAGCTTTCTTT